A selection of T cell receptor beta chains follows, all from one sample in a study of T cell repertoires in cytomegalovirus infection. No antigen has been identified for these receptors. TCRdb processed the reads anew with MiXCR; each CDR3 protein has one entry. The sample records hundreds of thousands of distinct CDR3 sequences, approximately 30% being singletons. The sample here was cultured CD8+ T cells from PBMCs, taken from culture after CMV antigen stimulation. The source is a human donor in good health (CMV status not recorded). Some clones in this sample may be carry-over from other donors' samples. Each CDR3 is given without its conserved first and last residue. Each record gives: V gene, J gene, CDR3 protein.

v_call: TRBV27
j_call: TRBJ2-7
cdr3_aa: ASRLTGTGQYEQY

v_call: TRBV6-6
j_call: TRBJ1-3
cdr3_aa: ASSYFEGGSGNTIY

v_call: TRBV7-9
j_call: TRBJ1-2
cdr3_aa: ASSLMTGDGYT

v_call: TRBV7-6
j_call: TRBJ1-6
cdr3_aa: ASSSDGLESPLH

v_call: TRBV2
j_call: TRBJ2-7
cdr3_aa: ASSDPGGNYEQY

v_call: TRBV5-6
j_call: TRBJ2-1
cdr3_aa: ASSLGLSPQF

v_call: TRBV5-1
j_call: TRBJ2-2
cdr3_aa: ASSLRGPANTGELF

v_call: TRBV6-6
j_call: TRBJ1-1
cdr3_aa: ASLNTEAF

v_call: TRBV7-6
j_call: TRBJ2-2
cdr3_aa: ANRPRDRGTGELF

v_call: TRBV6-2/TRBV6-3
j_call: TRBJ2-1
cdr3_aa: VSRAGRTQGYNEQF

v_call: TRBV12-3/TRBV12-4
j_call: TRBJ2-1
cdr3_aa: ASSRTPYSYYEQF

v_call: TRBV5-4
j_call: TRBJ2-3
cdr3_aa: ASSVTSGADTQY

v_call: TRBV7-9
j_call: TRBJ2-1
cdr3_aa: ASSLKISSYNEQF

v_call: TRBV7-2
j_call: TRBJ2-1
cdr3_aa: ASSLASQFPYNEQF

v_call: TRBV12-5
j_call: TRBJ2-1
cdr3_aa: ASGFLYNEQF

v_call: TRBV7-8
j_call: TRBJ2-1
cdr3_aa: ASSSRAAGVSPTGNEQF

v_call: TRBV6-1
j_call: TRBJ2-1
cdr3_aa: ASSGLAYEQF

v_call: TRBV18
j_call: TRBJ1-6
cdr3_aa: ASSTGDTYNSPLH

v_call: TRBV6-5
j_call: TRBJ2-2
cdr3_aa: ASRELVAGEQDTGELF

v_call: TRBV28
j_call: TRBJ2-5
cdr3_aa: ASSQGGLQETQY

v_call: TRBV7-6
j_call: TRBJ2-1
cdr3_aa: ASSLVLPAGDEQF

v_call: TRBV2
j_call: TRBJ1-2
cdr3_aa: ASSEGQEAFYGYT

v_call: TRBV13
j_call: TRBJ1-4
cdr3_aa: ASSARQGLEEKLF

v_call: TRBV2
j_call: TRBJ2-1
cdr3_aa: ASSETGYSTVNEQF

v_call: TRBV11-2
j_call: TRBJ1-1
cdr3_aa: ASSAYRGRDTEAF

v_call: TRBV6-4
j_call: TRBJ2-3
cdr3_aa: ASSDASGGSDTQY

v_call: TRBV2
j_call: TRBJ1-1
cdr3_aa: ASSLPGEGYRTEAF

v_call: TRBV7-9
j_call: TRBJ2-5
cdr3_aa: ASSLGTSGGETQY

v_call: TRBV6-1
j_call: TRBJ2-7
cdr3_aa: ASSEEWGPGYEQY

v_call: TRBV4-1
j_call: TRBJ2-1
cdr3_aa: ASSQVLGGPYEQF

v_call: TRBV7-9
j_call: TRBJ1-6
cdr3_aa: ASSFRKVPPPNSPLH

v_call: TRBV5-5
j_call: TRBJ2-7
cdr3_aa: ASSLVGEGIPSYEQY

v_call: TRBV15
j_call: TRBJ2-4
cdr3_aa: ATSRDRVSRGAKNIQY

v_call: TRBV7-6
j_call: TRBJ2-1
cdr3_aa: ASSSLAEQF

v_call: TRBV19
j_call: TRBJ1-1
cdr3_aa: ASSFPRGGTEAF

v_call: TRBV4-1
j_call: TRBJ2-1
cdr3_aa: ASSPTRSRSNEQF

v_call: TRBV7-9
j_call: TRBJ2-3
cdr3_aa: ASSLDSARPQDTQY

v_call: TRBV20-1
j_call: TRBJ1-2
cdr3_aa: SAWDRGGGYT

v_call: TRBV7-6
j_call: TRBJ2-7
cdr3_aa: ASSPRQGAHEQY

v_call: TRBV15
j_call: TRBJ2-2
cdr3_aa: ATSSEKAKGNTGELF

v_call: TRBV27
j_call: TRBJ1-4
cdr3_aa: ASRPSYETNEKLF

v_call: TRBV25-1
j_call: TRBJ2-1
cdr3_aa: ASRDRQGKF

v_call: TRBV6-2/TRBV6-3
j_call: TRBJ1-1
cdr3_aa: ASIRAPKSSSGTEAF

v_call: TRBV28
j_call: TRBJ1-5
cdr3_aa: ASSPLTGGYQPQH

v_call: TRBV27
j_call: TRBJ2-1
cdr3_aa: ASSIGQVGEQF

v_call: TRBV18
j_call: TRBJ2-7
cdr3_aa: ASSQPTSGFYEQY

v_call: TRBV6-5
j_call: TRBJ1-2
cdr3_aa: ASSHGQSYGYT

v_call: TRBV27
j_call: TRBJ1-5
cdr3_aa: ASSARQGRGNQPQH

v_call: TRBV19
j_call: TRBJ1-1
cdr3_aa: ASSIFGTEGNTEAF

v_call: TRBV6-2/TRBV6-3
j_call: TRBJ2-4
cdr3_aa: ASSYSGREAKNIQY

v_call: TRBV9
j_call: TRBJ1-1
cdr3_aa: ASSVERLGTTEAF

v_call: TRBV11-2
j_call: TRBJ1-1
cdr3_aa: ASSPGGAAMNTEAF

v_call: TRBV27
j_call: TRBJ2-5
cdr3_aa: ASTPRGRGGKETQY

v_call: TRBV7-9
j_call: TRBJ2-5
cdr3_aa: VSSPRAGYQETQY

v_call: TRBV12-3/TRBV12-4
j_call: TRBJ1-5
cdr3_aa: ASSLLSRGSNSNQPQH

v_call: TRBV2
j_call: TRBJ1-5
cdr3_aa: ASSEVVDNQPQH

v_call: TRBV7-6
j_call: TRBJ2-7
cdr3_aa: ASSLEAGATYEQY

v_call: TRBV6-5
j_call: TRBJ2-3
cdr3_aa: ASRTGTGEVADTQY

v_call: TRBV19
j_call: TRBJ2-4
cdr3_aa: ASSVETSVDIQY

v_call: TRBV6-2/TRBV6-3
j_call: TRBJ2-5
cdr3_aa: ANCPTGARETQY